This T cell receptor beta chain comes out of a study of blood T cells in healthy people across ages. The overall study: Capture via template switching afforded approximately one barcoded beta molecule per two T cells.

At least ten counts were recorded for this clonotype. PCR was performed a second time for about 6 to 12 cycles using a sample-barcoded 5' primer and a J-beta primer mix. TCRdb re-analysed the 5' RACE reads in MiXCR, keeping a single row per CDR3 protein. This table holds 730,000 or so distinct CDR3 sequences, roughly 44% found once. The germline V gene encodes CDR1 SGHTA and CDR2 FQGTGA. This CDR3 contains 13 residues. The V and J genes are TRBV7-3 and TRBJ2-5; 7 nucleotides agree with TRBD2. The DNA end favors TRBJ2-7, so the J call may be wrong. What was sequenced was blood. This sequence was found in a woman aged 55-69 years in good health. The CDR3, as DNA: TGTGCCAGCAGCAAAGGACTAGGCGACGAGCAGTACTTC. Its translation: CASSKGLGDEQYF.